The next 20 T cell receptor beta chains were all read from a single sample in a study of T-cell memory formation after mild COVID-19. One entry per CDR3 protein results from TCRdb running MiXCR on the 5' RACE reads. The repertoire consists of 580,000 or so distinct CDR3 sequences, with roughly a sixth occurring once and the leading ten covering roughly 8%. Input material: PBMCs or a T cell subset sorted from them (not recorded which). Source of these receptors: an adult woman who had mild COVID-19 (a few samples of this study predate the infection). Cell type and time point are not known.

The rearrangement joins TRBV4-1 to TRBJ1-1; no clear D gene. Per the germline V gene, CDR1 is MGHRA and CDR2 is YSYEKL. The CDR3 runs 16 residues. Trimming stripped 0 bases from V and 4 bases from J, with 15 bases between. As DNA, the CDR3 is TGCGCCAGCAGCCAAGATTGGTGGACGAGAATCACTGAAGCTTTCTTT. It is translated as CASSQDWWTRITEAFF.

V and J are TRBV27 and TRBJ2-6; D might be TRBD2 (6 bases). This CDR3 has 17 residues. CDR1 and CDR2 (germline): MNHEY, SMNVEV (reference sequence). The V and J ends lost 5 bases and 0 bases respectively, with 14 bases between them. The CDR3 loop is CASSPFREYSGANVLTF. DNA for the CDR3: TGTGCCAGCAGTCCCTTCCGGGAGTACTCTGGGGCCAACGTCCTGACTTTC. The variable domain in full, completed from reference TRBV27 and TRBJ2-6, reads EAQVTQNPRYLITVTGKKLTVTCSQNMNHEYMSWYRQDPGLGLRQIYYSMNVEVTDKGDVPEGYKVSRKEKRNFPLILESPSPNQTSLYFCASSPFREYSGANVLTFGAGSRLTVL.

This clonotype was found a few times. This chain links TRBV7-2 with TRBJ1-6, with 9 bases matching TRBD1. The CDR3 totals 15 residues. Trimming at V came to 5 bases and at J to 10 bases, leaving 9 bases not matched to a gene. Looked up from germline, CDR1 is SGHTA and CDR2 is FQGNSA. The CDR3, as DNA: TGTGCCAGCAGCCCCTGGACAGGGGAGGGGTCACCCCTCCACTTT. As protein: CASSPWTGEGSPLHF. Drawing the rest from reference TRBV7-2 and TRBJ1-6, the complete variable domain is GAGVSQSPSNKVTEKGKDVELRCDPISGHTALYWYRQSLGQGLEFLIYFQGNSAPDKSGLPSDRFSAERTGGSVSTLTIQRTQQEDSAVYLCASSPWTGEGSPLHFGNGTRLTVT.

The chain is built from TRBV7-9 and TRBJ2-2, with 11 bases that match TRBD2. J was trimmed by 2 bases and V by 2 bases; bases with no gene match: 7. Germline-derived CDR1 and CDR2 are SEHNR and FQNEAQ (reference sequence). The CDR3 covers 18 residues. CDR3 bases: TGTGCCAGCAGCTTACCGACTAGCGGGGAGTTAAACACCGGGGAGCTGTTTTTT. Translating it yields CASSLPTSGELNTGELFF.

The J gene is TRBJ2-1, the V gene TRBV5-1; D is perhaps TRBD1 (6 bases). In germline, CDR1 is SGHRS, CDR2 YFSETQ. This CDR3 contains 15 residues. V lost 6 bases to trimming and J lost 0 bases, with 13 bases between them. The DNA of the CDR3 is TGCGCCAGCACGGGGACACCCAGCTCCTACAATGAGCAGTTCTTC. This encodes CASTGTPSSYNEQFF.

This sequence joins TRBV12-3 or TRBV12-4 and TRBJ1-5; D is possibly TRBD1 (5 bases). Trimming removed 3 bases from V and 1 base from J, with 16 bases in between. This CDR3 region has 17 residues. Here the CDR3 DNA reads TGTGCCAGCAGTTTTGGGGGGGTACGGCCCAGCAATCAGCCCCAGCATTTT. Its protein is CASSFGGVRPSNQPQHF.

This sequence joins TRBV18 and TRBJ2-2, with 8 bases matching TRBD1. The CDR3 covers 15 residues. J was trimmed by 4 bases and V by 6 bases; bases with no gene match: 7. CDR1 is KGHSH, CDR2 LQKENI, per germline. In nucleotides, the CDR3 is TGTGCCAGCTCGACCGGGACAGGCTTCACCGGGGAGCTGTTTTTT. Its translation is CASSTGTGFTGELFF. The full variable domain, completed using reference TRBV18 and TRBJ2-2, is NAGVMQNPRHLVRRRGQEARLRCSPMKGHSHVYWYRQLPEEGLKFMVYLQKENIIDESGMPKERFSAEFPKEGPSILRIQQVVRGDSAAYFCASSTGTGFTGELFFGEGSRLTVL.

This clonotype appeared many times. The chain combines TRBV7-9 with TRBJ2-5, with D tentatively TRBD2 (6 bases). Germline assignment: CDR1 SEHNR and CDR2 FQNEAQ (reference sequence). Trimming stripped 0 bases from V and 5 bases from J, with 16 bases between. The CDR3 contains 16 residues. CDR3 in DNA: TGTGCCAGCAGCTTAGCCTTGAGACTAGTAGACGAGACCCAGTACTTC. Its protein is CASSLALRLVDETQYF.

This chain connects TRBV7-9 to TRBJ2-3; D may be TRBD2 (5 bases). CDR1 SEHNR and CDR2 FQNEAQ come from the germline V gene (reference sequence). The CDR3 consists of 16 residues. Trimming cost V 2 bases and J 1 base, with 13 bases left between them. DNA for the CDR3: TGTGCCAGCAGCTTACTGAAGGCGGGCCGCACAGATACGCAGTATTTT. It translates to CASSLLKAGRTDTQYF.

The chain carries TRBV6-6 and TRBJ2-7; D not resolved. Trimming removed 2 bases from V and 5 bases from J, with 13 bases in between. CDR3 size: 14 residues. CDR1 is MNHNY and CDR2 is SVGAGI in the germline V gene (reference sequence). The CDR3 region is CASSYGGLENEQYF. The CDR3, as DNA: TGTGCCAGCAGTTACGGCGGTCTAGAGAACGAGCAGTACTTC.

This clonotype has only a few counts. The chain couples TRBV6-5 to TRBJ2-5; possible D gene TRBD2, 6 bases. With 6 bases removed from V and 5 bases from J, the gap between germline ends came to 13 bases. The V gene's germline CDR1 is MNHEY and CDR2 SVGAGI. The CDR3 totals 13 residues. The CDR3 DNA reads TGTGCCAGCAGGCGGGACGAGTGGGAGACCCAGTACTTC. Translating it yields CASRRDEWETQYF.

This clonotype has only one observation. This rearrangement joins TRBV4-1 to TRBJ1-3, with D unresolved. Trimming pared 3 bases from V and 0 bases from J, leaving 9 bases between. The CDR3 length is 15 residues. Germline V gene lookup returns CDR1 MGHRA and CDR2 YSYEKL. The CDR3 reads CASSQWTDSGNTIYF. Here the CDR3 DNA reads TGCGCCAGCAGCCAGTGGACGGACTCTGGAAACACCATATATTTT.

The rearrangement joins TRBV14 to TRBJ1-2; 11 positions agree with TRBD1. The V gene's germline CDR1 is SGHDN and CDR2 FVKESK. CDR3 length: 16 amino acids. With 4 bases clipped from V and 4 bases from J, the junction kept 8 bases outside the gene matches. The DNA for the CDR3 is TGTGCCAGCAGCCCTTTGGACAGGGGGCTATTCTATGGCTACACCTTC. It yields the protein CASSPLDRGLFYGYTF.

This clonotype was observed a few times. The CDR3: CASSRGLAGSETQYF. CDR3 DNA: TGTGCCAGCAGCCGGGGACTAGCGGGGTCGGAGACCCAGTACTTC. This chain uses TRBV7-2 with TRBJ2-5; 13 nucleotides match TRBD2. The CDR3 contains 15 residues. Germline loops: CDR1 SGHTA, CDR2 FQGNSA. V shed 5 bases and J 5 bases; nucleotides not matched to a gene: 5.

This clonotype turned up a few times. The chain recombines TRBV18 with TRBJ2-3; D remains ambiguous. V was shortened by 4 bases and J by 3 bases, with 8 bases between the two germline ends. Germline values: CDR1 KGHSH, CDR2 LQKENI. The CDR3 sequence is 13 residues long. The CDR3 reads CASSLAETDTQYF. The CDR3 nucleotides are TGTGCCAGCTCACTAGCTGAGACAGATACGCAGTATTTT.

This clonotype was seen more than once but under ten times. The chain links TRBV5-1 to TRBJ2-6, with unresolved D. V was pared by 7 bases and J by 4 bases, with 15 bases between. Germline V gene sequence: CDR1 SGHRS, CDR2 YFSETQ. The CDR3 runs 15 residues. The CDR3 protein is CASYLGSAGANVLTF. DNA for the CDR3: TGCGCCAGCTACCTCGGCAGTGCGGGGGCCAACGTCCTGACTTTC.

In this sample, this clonotype turned up a few times. The chain couples TRBV12-3 or TRBV12-4 to TRBJ2-5; the D gene is possibly TRBD1 (5 bases). The CDR3 runs 15 residues. Trimming took off 1 base at V and 5 bases at J, with 14 bases between the two ends. DNA for the CDR3: TGTGCCAGCAGTTTAGGGTTGGGGAACAGGGAGACCCAGTACTTC. Its translation is CASSLGLGNRETQYF.

This clonotype was counted once. The chain employs TRBV2 and TRBJ2-3, with TRBD2 matching over 12 bases. Trimming cost V 6 bases and J 0 bases; bases outside gene matches: 13. This CDR3 region has 19 residues. Germline V gives CDR1 SNHLY, CDR2 FYNNEI. This CDR3 reads CASSHTSGRHIRSTDTQYF. CDR3 in DNA: TGTGCCAGCAGCCACACTAGCGGGAGGCATATTAGGAGCACAGATACGCAGTATTTT.

This clonotype was picked up a small number of times. V gene TRBV4-3 combines with J gene TRBJ2-1; 9 nucleotides align to TRBD2. Trimming cost V 2 bases and J 10 bases; bases outside gene matches: 3. This CDR3 is 13 amino acids long. CDR1 and CDR2 (germline): LGHNA, YSLEER. CDR3 nucleotides: TGCGCCAGCAGCCAACTCCTAGCGGGAGAGCAGTTCTTC. Residues: CASSQLLAGEQFF.

The table lists this clonotype with a few counts. The rearrangement links TRBV3-1 to TRBJ1-6, with D possibly matching TRBD1 (5 bases). CDR3 length equals 15 residues. V lost 5 bases to trimming and J lost 9 bases, with 17 bases between them. In germline, CDR1 is LGHDT, CDR2 YNNKEL (reference sequence). The chain's CDR3 is CASSSHVSGGSPLHF. The CDR3 nucleotides are TGTGCCAGCAGCAGCCACGTCTCGGGGGGTTCACCCCTCCACTTT.